The rows below give T cell receptor beta chains drawn from one sample of a study of T-cell memory formation after mild COVID-19. Using its own MiXCR run on the 5' RACE reads, TCRdb lists one record per CDR3 protein. The sample carries around 400,000 distinct CDR3 sequences, roughly 26% recorded once. The sequenced sample was PBMCs or a T cell subset sorted from them (not recorded which). These receptors were taken from an adult woman who had mild COVID-19 (a few samples of this study predate the infection). Cell type and time point are not known. Both conserved end residues are part of each CDR3. Each record gives: D gene, J gene, clone size, V gene, CDR3 protein, CDR3 DNA. D genes are given only for firm matches. The size of a clone is reported for some rows only, either as once, few or many, or as a class for expanded clones.

d_gene: .; j_gene: TRBJ2-7; abundance: .; v_gene: TRBV7-6; CDR3aa: CDSSLGAWQGTYEQYF; CDR3nt: TGTGACAGCAGCTTAGGGGCCTGGCAGGGGACCTACGAGCAGTACTTC
d_gene: .; j_gene: TRBJ2-4; abundance: few; v_gene: TRBV20-1; CDR3aa: CSAPWDQSIQYF; CDR3nt: TGCAGTGCTCCGTGGGACCAAAGCATTCAGTACTTC
d_gene: .; j_gene: TRBJ2-7; abundance: .; v_gene: TRBV5-5; CDR3aa: CASSPGVGYEQYF; CDR3nt: TGTGCCAGCAGCCCGGGAGTGGGGTACGAGCAGTACTTC
d_gene: .; j_gene: TRBJ1-1; abundance: .; v_gene: TRBV6-1; CDR3aa: CATTAVGSGTEAFF; CDR3nt: TGTGCCACAACCGCAGTGGGGTCTGGCACTGAAGCTTTCTTT
d_gene: TRBD1; j_gene: TRBJ2-7; abundance: .; v_gene: TRBV27; CDR3aa: CASRRQGLNEQYF; CDR3nt: TGTGCCAGCAGGCGACAGGGGTTAAACGAGCAGTACTTC
d_gene: .; j_gene: TRBJ1-1; abundance: few; v_gene: TRBV18; CDR3aa: CASSPPGFMNTEAFF; CDR3nt: TGTGCCAGCTCACCACCAGGCTTTATGAACACTGAAGCTTTCTTT
d_gene: .; j_gene: TRBJ2-5; abundance: .; v_gene: TRBV9; CDR3aa: CASSVEGATLETQYF; CDR3nt: TGTGCCAGCAGCGTAGAGGGAGCAACCCTGGAGACCCAGTACTTC
d_gene: TRBD1; j_gene: TRBJ1-6; abundance: few; v_gene: TRBV6-6; CDR3aa: CASRRHSGTAQTKTNSPLHF; CDR3nt: TGTGCCAGCAGGCGACATTCCGGGACAGCCCAAACCAAGACTAATTCACCCCTCCACTTT
d_gene: TRBD1; j_gene: TRBJ1-5; abundance: .; v_gene: TRBV18; CDR3aa: CASSPPGGQGANQPQHF; CDR3nt: TGTGCCAGCTCACCACCGGGGGGACAGGGGGCGAATCAGCCCCAGCATTTT
d_gene: TRBD2; j_gene: TRBJ2-7; abundance: .; v_gene: TRBV4-2; CDR3aa: CASSQDPAGGYEQYF; CDR3nt: TGTGCCAGCAGCCAAGATCCAGCGGGGGGGTACGAGCAGTACTTC
d_gene: .; j_gene: TRBJ2-1; abundance: .; v_gene: TRBV11-1; CDR3aa: CASSARDGSYNEQFF; CDR3nt: TGTGCCAGCAGCGCCCGGGACGGCTCCTACAATGAGCAGTTCTTC
d_gene: .; j_gene: TRBJ2-3; abundance: few; v_gene: TRBV30; CDR3aa: CAWSVGGSQYF; CDR3nt: TGTGCCTGGAGTGTTGGGGGTAGTCAGTATTTT
d_gene: .; j_gene: TRBJ2-3; abundance: .; v_gene: TRBV24-1; CDR3aa: CATSDKADLDTQYF; CDR3nt: TGTGCCACCAGTGATAAGGCAGATCTAGATACGCAGTATTTT
d_gene: .; j_gene: TRBJ2-3; abundance: few; v_gene: TRBV4-1; CDR3aa: CASSHAYHRDPTDTQYF; CDR3nt: TGCGCCAGCAGCCATGCTTACCACAGGGATCCCACAGATACGCAGTATTTT
d_gene: .; j_gene: TRBJ1-1; abundance: few; v_gene: TRBV7-4; CDR3aa: CASSPRDMNTEAFF; CDR3nt: TGTGCCAGCAGCCCCCGGGACATGAACACTGAAGCTTTCTTT
d_gene: TRBD1; j_gene: TRBJ2-3; abundance: .; v_gene: TRBV4-3; CDR3aa: CASSQHTGGADTQYF; CDR3nt: TGCGCCAGCAGCCAACATACAGGGGGCGCGGATACGCAGTATTTT
d_gene: .; j_gene: TRBJ2-7; abundance: .; v_gene: TRBV6-5; CDR3aa: CASSYFGYEQYF; CDR3nt: TGTGCCAGCAGTTACTTCGGCTACGAGCAGTACTTC
d_gene: .; j_gene: TRBJ1-6; abundance: .; v_gene: TRBV6-5; CDR3aa: CASSPPGGNSPLHF; CDR3nt: TGTGCCAGCAGTCCCCCGGGAGGGAATTCACCCCTCCACTTT
d_gene: TRBD1; j_gene: TRBJ2-5; abundance: few; v_gene: TRBV6-5; CDR3aa: CASSYYGTAIQETQYF; CDR3nt: TGTGCCAGCAGTTACTACGGGACAGCTATACAAGAGACCCAGTACTTC
d_gene: TRBD1; j_gene: TRBJ1-3; abundance: .; v_gene: TRBV5-1; CDR3aa: CASSFGQGGNTIYF; CDR3nt: TGCGCCAGCAGCTTCGGACAGGGTGGAAACACCATATATTTT
d_gene: .; j_gene: TRBJ2-3; abundance: .; v_gene: TRBV5-4; CDR3aa: CASSFRPTEYTDTQYF; CDR3nt: TGTGCCAGCAGCTTCCGTCCGACCGAATACACAGATACGCAGTATTTT
d_gene: .; j_gene: TRBJ1-6; abundance: .; v_gene: TRBV2; CDR3aa: CAGHREYNSPLHF; CDR3nt: TGTGCCGGCCACAGGGAGTATAATTCACCCCTCCACTTT
d_gene: TRBD2; j_gene: TRBJ2-1; abundance: few; v_gene: TRBV7-9; CDR3aa: CASSLLALASSNEQFF; CDR3nt: TGTGCCAGCAGCTTATTAGCACTAGCGTCTTCCAATGAGCAGTTCTTC
d_gene: .; j_gene: TRBJ2-1; abundance: few; v_gene: TRBV7-3; CDR3aa: CASSSHNVAANNEQFF; CDR3nt: TGTGCCAGCAGCTCCCACAATGTAGCGGCGAACAATGAGCAGTTCTTC
d_gene: .; j_gene: TRBJ2-6; abundance: .; v_gene: TRBV5-6; CDR3aa: CASSFGQLSSGANVLTF; CDR3nt: TGTGCCAGCAGCTTTGGACAACTCTCCTCTGGGGCCAACGTCCTGACTTTC
d_gene: .; j_gene: TRBJ2-1; abundance: few; v_gene: TRBV27; CDR3aa: CASSFSPDEQFF; CDR3nt: TGTGCCAGCAGTTTTTCCCCGGATGAGCAGTTCTTC
d_gene: .; j_gene: TRBJ2-5; abundance: .; v_gene: TRBV18; CDR3aa: CASSPKAGETQYF; CDR3nt: TGTGCCAGCTCTCCCAAGGCCGGAGAGACCCAGTACTTC
d_gene: .; j_gene: TRBJ2-7; abundance: .; v_gene: TRBV30; CDR3aa: CAWTTLKYEQYF; CDR3nt: TGTGCCTGGACCACACTAAAATACGAGCAGTACTTC
d_gene: TRBD1; j_gene: TRBJ2-3; abundance: few; v_gene: TRBV5-1; CDR3aa: CASVGQGADTQYF; CDR3nt: TGCGCCAGCGTCGGACAGGGCGCAGATACGCAGTATTTT